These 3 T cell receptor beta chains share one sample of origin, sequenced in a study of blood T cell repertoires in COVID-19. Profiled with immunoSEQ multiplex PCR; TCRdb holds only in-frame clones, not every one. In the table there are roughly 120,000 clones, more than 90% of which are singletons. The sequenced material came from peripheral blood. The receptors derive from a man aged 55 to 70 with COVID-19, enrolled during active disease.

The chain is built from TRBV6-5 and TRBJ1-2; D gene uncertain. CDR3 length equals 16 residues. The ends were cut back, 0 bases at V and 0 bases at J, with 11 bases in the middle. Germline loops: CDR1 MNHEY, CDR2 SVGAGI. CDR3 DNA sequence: TGTGCCAGCAGTTACTCGAGGCCCATAGCTAACTATGGCTACACCTTC. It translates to CASSYSRPIANYGYTF.

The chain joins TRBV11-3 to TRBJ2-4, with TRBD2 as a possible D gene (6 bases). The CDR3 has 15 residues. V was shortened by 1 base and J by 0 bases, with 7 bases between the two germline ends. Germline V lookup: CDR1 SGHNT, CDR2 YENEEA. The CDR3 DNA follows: TGTGCCAGCAGCTTAGCGGGACTAGCCAAAAACATTCAGTACTTC. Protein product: CASSLAGLAKNIQYF.

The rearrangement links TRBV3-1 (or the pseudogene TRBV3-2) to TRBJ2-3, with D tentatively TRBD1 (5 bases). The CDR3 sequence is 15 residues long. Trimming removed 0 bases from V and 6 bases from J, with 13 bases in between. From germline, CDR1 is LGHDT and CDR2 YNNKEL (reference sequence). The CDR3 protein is CASSQEQAFGDTQYF. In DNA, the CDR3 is TGTGCCAGCAGCCAAGAACAGGCCTTTGGGGATACGCAGTATTTT.